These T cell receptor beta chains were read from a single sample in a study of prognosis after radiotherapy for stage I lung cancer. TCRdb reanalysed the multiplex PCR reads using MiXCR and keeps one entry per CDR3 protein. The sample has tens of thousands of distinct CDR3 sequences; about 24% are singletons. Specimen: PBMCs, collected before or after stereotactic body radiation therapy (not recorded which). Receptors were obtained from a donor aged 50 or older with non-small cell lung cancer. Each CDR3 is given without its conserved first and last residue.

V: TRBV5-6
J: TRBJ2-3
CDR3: ASSWTSYPYTQY

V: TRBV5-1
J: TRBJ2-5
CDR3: ASSLAWSRTGQETQY

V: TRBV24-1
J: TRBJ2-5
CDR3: ATSDRTAGRGETQY

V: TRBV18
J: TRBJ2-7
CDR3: ASSPPKAGTYEQY

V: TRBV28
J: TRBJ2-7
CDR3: ATENEIAQY

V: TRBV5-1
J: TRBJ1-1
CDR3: ASSPDTGIETEAF

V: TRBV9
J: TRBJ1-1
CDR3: ASSVEPGTEAF

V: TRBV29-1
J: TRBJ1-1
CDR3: SVVGGVAF

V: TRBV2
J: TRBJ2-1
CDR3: ASNLGDRGGNEQF

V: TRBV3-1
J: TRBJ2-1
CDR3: ASSQDGQGRYNEQF

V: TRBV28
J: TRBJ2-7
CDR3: ASSLSQSYEQY

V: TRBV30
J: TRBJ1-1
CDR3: AWRGEGAF

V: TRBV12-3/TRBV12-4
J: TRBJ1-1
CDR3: ASTPQGVVTEAF

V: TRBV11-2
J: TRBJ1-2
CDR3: ASSTATTNYGYT

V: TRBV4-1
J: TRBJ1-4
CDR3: ASSPGTTEKLF

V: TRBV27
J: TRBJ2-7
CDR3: ASSILQGGAYEQY

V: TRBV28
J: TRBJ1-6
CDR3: ASSWQAGTHLH

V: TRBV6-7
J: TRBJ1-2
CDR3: ASSYTTARLNYGYT

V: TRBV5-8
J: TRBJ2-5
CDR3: ASSYGQGAYQETQY

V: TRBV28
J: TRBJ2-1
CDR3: ASRIRGDRRFDEQF

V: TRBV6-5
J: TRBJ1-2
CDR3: ASSSSGTANYGYT

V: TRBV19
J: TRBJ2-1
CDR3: ASRSGLAGLGQF

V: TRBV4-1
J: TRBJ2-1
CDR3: ASSLASGTSGDNEQF

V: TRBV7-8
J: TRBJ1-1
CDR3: ASSLGRTGGSAF

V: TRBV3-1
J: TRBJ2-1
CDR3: ASSQTKANAQS

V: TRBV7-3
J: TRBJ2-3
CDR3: ASTLKNLWTGTDTQY

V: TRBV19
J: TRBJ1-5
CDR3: AISIHDSQNQPQH

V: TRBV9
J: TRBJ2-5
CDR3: ANSVQGARETQY

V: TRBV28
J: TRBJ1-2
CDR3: ASSWEGYGYT

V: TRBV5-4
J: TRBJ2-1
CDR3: ASSLELAVVNEQF

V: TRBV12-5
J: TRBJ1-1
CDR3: ASAPGGGRTEAF

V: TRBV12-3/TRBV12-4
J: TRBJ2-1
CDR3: ASCQQPIEQF

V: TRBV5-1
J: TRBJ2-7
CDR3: ASSLRASGGEQY

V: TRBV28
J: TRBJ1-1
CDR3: ASSFRGQQAF

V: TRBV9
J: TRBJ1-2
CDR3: ASSVGLSGGTYGYT

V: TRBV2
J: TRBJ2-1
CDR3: ASSESAKGNEQF

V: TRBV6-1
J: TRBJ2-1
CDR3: ASSELGPSIYNEQF

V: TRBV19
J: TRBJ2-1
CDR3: ARSTKSGGADEQF

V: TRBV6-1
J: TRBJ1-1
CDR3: ASSAQSVNTEAF

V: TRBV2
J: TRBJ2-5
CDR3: ASSITETQY

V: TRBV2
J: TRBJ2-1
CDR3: ASSTGLAGEQF

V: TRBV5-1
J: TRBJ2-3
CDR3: ASSWRALLLTDTQY

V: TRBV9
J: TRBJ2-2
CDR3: ASGGGWTGELF

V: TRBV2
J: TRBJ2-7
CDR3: ASRGGQGSYEQY

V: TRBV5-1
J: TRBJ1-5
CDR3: ASSLQGEYNQPQH

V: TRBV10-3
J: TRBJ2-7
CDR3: AIAGTGPYEQY

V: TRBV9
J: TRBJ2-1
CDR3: ASSRQGNEQF

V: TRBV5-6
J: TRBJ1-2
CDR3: ASSQDRHSGYT

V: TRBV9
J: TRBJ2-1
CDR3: ASIIGASVYNEQF

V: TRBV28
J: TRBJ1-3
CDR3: ASRLGLRFGNTIY

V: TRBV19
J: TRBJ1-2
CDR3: ASSQTGTGKTRDGYT

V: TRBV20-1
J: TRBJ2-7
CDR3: SARKYIGGRDYEQY